This entry concerns a single TCR beta chain. This receptor's antigen is unknown. No per-base quality is available; no much larger clone lies one base away. In Seattle, one collaborating source enrolled patients while the infection was active and tracked those patients longitudinally over the course of disease. Each collaborating institution followed its own protocols to collect whole blood in K2EDTA tubes. Collaborator samples were shipped for TCRbeta analysis as frozen whole blood, isolated PBMCs, or DNA extracted from either sample type. V is shortened by 0 bases, J by 3 bases, and the region joining them spans 9 bases. In the germline V gene, CDR1 corresponds to SGDLS and CDR2 to YYNGEE. Taken from cysteine to phenylalanine, the CDR3 has 15 residues. Of the read, only the CDR3 DNA is kept; its 45 bases are in frame from base 1. TCRbeta CDR3 regions were amplified from genomic DNA by means of the immunoSEQ Assay, a bias-controlled multiplex PCR. The original methods were these. Nucleated cell counts per sample were estimated from amplification of reference gene primers within the assay. Sequence reads were collapsed and filtered to measure the absolute abundance of every unique TCRbeta CDR3 rearrangement. For each sample, productive Simpson clonality was calculated by taking the square root of Simpson's diversity index across productive rearrangements. TCRdb stores this immuneACCESS table with in-frame sequences only. Part of the clones is absent; in the studies checked, under half of the shortfall reflects unresolved V genes, and no reason is known for the rest. The DNA gave D and trimming, while V, J and clone size come from that table. Across this sample there are 100,000 to 150,000 clones, with 86% seen only once. Of the sample, about an eighth falls within the top ten clones.

The entry originates in a study of blood T cell repertoires in COVID-19 (TCRdb year 2020). Turning to the overall study: Collaborator samples came from the United States, Italy and Spain and covered acute and convalescent phases of COVID-19. The material from the prospective study consisted of cDNA or gDNA derived from T cells, B-cell-depleted T cells, or PBMCs. Subjects who had been exposed to COVID-19, were actively infected with it, or had recovered from it provided the deeply sampled blood TCRbeta repertoires that made up the dataset. A freely available public database, intended as a resource for researchers studying the immune response to SARS-CoV-2, is where the repertoires were released. The samples were drawn from two sources: the first 160 participants of the ongoing ImmuneRACE study, and 1,000 to 1,500 subjects contributed by 6 global collaborators. Nearly every sample came with metadata listing a de-identified subject ID, COVID-19 status, age in years and sex. HLA class I and class II types, where available, came from metadata supplied by the sample provider rather than from assay-based typing.

Results the study describes overall, beyond this receptor: The quantity of clinical and demographic metadata differed by source and by participant and was supplied without curation.

The sequence joins TRBV9 to TRBJ1-4; confidence is insufficient to name the D gene. The TCR comes from a woman in her 70s with COVID-19, enrolled during active disease. Sequenced input: peripheral blood. The CDR3 region reads CASSVGQTSNEKLFF. The DNA sequence reads TGTGCCAGCAGCGTAGGTCAGACTTCTAATGAAAAACTGTTTTTT.